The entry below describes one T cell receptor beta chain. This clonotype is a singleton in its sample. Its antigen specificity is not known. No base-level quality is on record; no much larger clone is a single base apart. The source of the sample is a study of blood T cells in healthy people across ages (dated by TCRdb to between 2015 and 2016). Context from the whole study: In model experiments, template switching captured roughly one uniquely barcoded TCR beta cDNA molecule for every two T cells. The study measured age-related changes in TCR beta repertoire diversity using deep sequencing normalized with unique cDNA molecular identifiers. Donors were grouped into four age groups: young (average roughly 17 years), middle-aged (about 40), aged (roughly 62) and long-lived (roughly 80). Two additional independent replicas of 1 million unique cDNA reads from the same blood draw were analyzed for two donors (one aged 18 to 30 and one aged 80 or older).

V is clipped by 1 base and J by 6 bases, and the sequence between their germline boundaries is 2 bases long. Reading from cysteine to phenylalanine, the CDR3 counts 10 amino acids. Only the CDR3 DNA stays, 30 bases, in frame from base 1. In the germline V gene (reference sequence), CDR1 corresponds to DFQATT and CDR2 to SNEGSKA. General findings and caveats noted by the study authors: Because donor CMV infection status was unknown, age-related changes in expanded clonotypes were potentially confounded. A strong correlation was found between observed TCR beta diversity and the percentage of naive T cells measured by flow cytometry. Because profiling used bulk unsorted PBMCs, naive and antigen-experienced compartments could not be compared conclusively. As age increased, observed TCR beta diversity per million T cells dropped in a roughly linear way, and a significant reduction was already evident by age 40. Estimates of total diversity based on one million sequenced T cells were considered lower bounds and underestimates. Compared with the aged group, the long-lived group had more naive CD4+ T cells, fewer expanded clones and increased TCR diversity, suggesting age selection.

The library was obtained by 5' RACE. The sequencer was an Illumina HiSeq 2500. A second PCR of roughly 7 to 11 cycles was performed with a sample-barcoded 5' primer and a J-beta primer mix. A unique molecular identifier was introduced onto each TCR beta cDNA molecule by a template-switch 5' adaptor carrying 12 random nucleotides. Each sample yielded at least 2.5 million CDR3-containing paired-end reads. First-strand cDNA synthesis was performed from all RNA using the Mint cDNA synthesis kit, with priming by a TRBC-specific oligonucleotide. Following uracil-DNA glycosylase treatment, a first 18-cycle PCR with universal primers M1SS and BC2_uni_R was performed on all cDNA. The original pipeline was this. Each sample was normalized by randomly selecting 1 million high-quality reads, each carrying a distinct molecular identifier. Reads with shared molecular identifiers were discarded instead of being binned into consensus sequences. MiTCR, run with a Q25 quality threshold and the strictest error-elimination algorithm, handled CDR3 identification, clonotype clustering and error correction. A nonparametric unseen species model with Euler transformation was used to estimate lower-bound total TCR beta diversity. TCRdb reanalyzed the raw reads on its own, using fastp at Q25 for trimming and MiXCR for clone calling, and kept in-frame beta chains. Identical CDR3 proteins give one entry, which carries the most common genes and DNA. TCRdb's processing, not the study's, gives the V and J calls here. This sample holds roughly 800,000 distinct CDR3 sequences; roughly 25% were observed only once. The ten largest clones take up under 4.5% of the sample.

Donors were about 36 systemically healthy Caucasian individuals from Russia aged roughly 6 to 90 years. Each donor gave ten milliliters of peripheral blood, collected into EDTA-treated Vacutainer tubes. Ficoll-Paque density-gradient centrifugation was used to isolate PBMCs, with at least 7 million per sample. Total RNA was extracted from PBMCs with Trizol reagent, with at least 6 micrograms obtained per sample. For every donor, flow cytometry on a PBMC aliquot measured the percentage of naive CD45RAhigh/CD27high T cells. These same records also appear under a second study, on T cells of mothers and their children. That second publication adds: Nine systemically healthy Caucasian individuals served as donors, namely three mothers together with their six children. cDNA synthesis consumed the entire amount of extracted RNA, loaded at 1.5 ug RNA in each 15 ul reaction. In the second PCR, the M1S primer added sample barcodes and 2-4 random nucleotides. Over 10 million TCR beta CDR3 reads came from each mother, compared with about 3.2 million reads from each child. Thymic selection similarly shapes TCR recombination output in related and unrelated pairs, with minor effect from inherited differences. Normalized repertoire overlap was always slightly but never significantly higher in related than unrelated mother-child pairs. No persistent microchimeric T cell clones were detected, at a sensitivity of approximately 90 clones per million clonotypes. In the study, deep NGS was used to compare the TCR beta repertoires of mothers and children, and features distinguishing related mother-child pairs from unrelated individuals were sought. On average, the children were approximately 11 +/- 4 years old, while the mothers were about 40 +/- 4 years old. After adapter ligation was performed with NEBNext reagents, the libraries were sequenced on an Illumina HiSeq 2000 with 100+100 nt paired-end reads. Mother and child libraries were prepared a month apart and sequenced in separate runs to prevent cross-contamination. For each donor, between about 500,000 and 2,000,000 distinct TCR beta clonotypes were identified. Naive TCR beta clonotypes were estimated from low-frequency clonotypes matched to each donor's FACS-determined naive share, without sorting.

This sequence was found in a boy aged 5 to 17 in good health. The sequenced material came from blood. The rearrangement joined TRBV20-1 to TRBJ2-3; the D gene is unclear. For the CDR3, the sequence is CSARGDTQYF. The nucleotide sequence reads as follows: TGCAGTGCTAGAGGGGATACGCAGTATTTT.